This entry features one T cell receptor beta chain sequence. Its antigen is not identified. Genomic DNA served as template for TCR beta VDJ and CDR3 profiling. TCRdb reprocessed the reads via MiXCR and lists one record per CDR3 protein. This table holds a few hundred thousand distinct CDR3 sequences, about two thirds found once. This entry is derived from a study of CD8+CD57+ T cells in acquired aplastic anemia. The overall study: Average DNA yield from sorted CD4+ and CD8+ cells was approximately 3 ug. Healthy-donor CD4+ cells averaged roughly 10.8 million reads. Overall study findings and caveats: With respect to CD8+ Simpson's diversity, patients and controls did not differ significantly. Patients and controls shared roughly 31 CD8+ CDR3 sequences, highly expressed in patients.

The V gene's germline CDR1 is SGHTA and CDR2 FQGNSA. Trimming cost V 6 bases and J 5 bases, with 19 bases left between them. This CDR3 has 15 residues. Input material: sorted CD4+, CD8+, or CD8+CD57+ T cells (not recorded which) from PBMCs. The receptor comes from a human donor in good health, serving as a control. V usage is TRBV7-2 and J usage is TRBJ2-5; D is perhaps TRBD2 (6 bases). CDR3 sequence reads: CASSRRGTKGETQYF. The CDR3 bases are TGTGCCAGCAGTAGGCGGGGCACAAAAGGGGAGACCCAGTACTTC. Based on the CDR3 plus reference TRBV7-2 and TRBJ2-5, the full variable domain is GAGVSQSPSNKVTEKGKDVELRCDPISGHTALYWYRQSLGQGLEFLIYFQGNSAPDKSGLPSDRFSAERTGGSVSTLTIQRTQQEDSAVYLCASSRRGTKGETQYFGPGTRLLVL.